A single sample gave rise to the 24 T cell receptor beta chains below, sequenced in a study of shared clonotypes between healthy human individuals (dated by TCRdb to 2020 to 2021). The library came from the immunoSEQ multiplex PCR assay. The table was pulled from immuneACCESS by TCRdb, which kept in-frame rearrangements only. Such tables lose some clones; where checked, under half of the loss comes from unresolved V genes, and the rest has no known cause. The sample table shows about 450,000 clones, and around 75% are seen once. Roughly 13% of the sample lies in the top ten. Sequencing was performed on PBMCs. These receptors were taken from a woman in her 40s in good health. Some clones in this sample may be carry-over from other donors' samples.

The genes are TRBV4-1 and TRBJ1-5; the match to TRBD1 covers 9 bases. The CDR3 is 15 residues long. Germline values: CDR1 MGHRA, CDR2 YSYEKL. V lost 4 bases to trimming and J lost 5 bases; unmatched junction nucleotides: 6. The CDR3 coding sequence is TGCGCCAGCAGCCCCCGGACAGGGGATCATCAGCCCCAGCATTTT. Its translation is CASSPRTGDHQPQHF.

This chain joins TRBV2 and TRBJ2-5; D is possibly TRBD2 (7 bases). V lost 7 bases and J lost 4, with 16 bases in between. The CDR3 sequence is 14 residues long. CDR1 SNHLY and CDR2 FYNNEI come from the germline V gene. In nucleotides, the CDR3 is TGTGCCAGCAAAGGGGGAGGGGTCCGAGAGACCCAGTACTTC. Amino acid sequence: CASKGGGVRETQYF.

The chain uses TRBV10-3 and TRBJ2-7, with 10 bases lining up with TRBD2. The CDR3 has 16 amino acids. Trimming removed 4 bases from V and 3 bases from J; junction bases left unmatched: 9. CDR1 and CDR2 from the germline V gene are ENHRY and SYGVKD. The CDR3 bases are TGTGCCATCAGTGTTGGGAGCGGGACTAGCGACTACGAGCAGTACTTC. Protein: CAISVGSGTSDYEQYF.

This clone was recorded only once. The chain carries TRBV4-1 and TRBJ2-1; the match to TRBD2 covers 11 bases. Trimming at V came to 4 bases and at J to 3 bases, leaving 5 bases not matched to a gene. This CDR3 is built from 16 residues. Germline V gene sequence: CDR1 MGHRA, CDR2 YSYEKL. Here the CDR3 reads CASSPRLAGYYNEQFF. Written as DNA, the CDR3 is TGCGCCAGCAGCCCTAGACTAGCGGGATACTACAATGAGCAGTTCTTC.

Only one count was recorded for this clone. The chain joins TRBV29-1 to TRBJ2-7; D may be TRBD1 or TRBD2 (5 bases each). The CDR3 runs 13 residues. In germline, CDR1 is SQVTM, CDR2 ANQGSEA. Trimming took off 6 bases at V and 2 bases at J, with 14 bases between the two ends. CDR3 residues: CSVGETAAYEQYF. CDR3 coding DNA: TGCAGCGTGGGGGAGACAGCCGCCTACGAGCAGTACTTC.

This clone turned up a few times. Written as DNA, the CDR3 is TGTGCCTGGAGTGTACCGCAGGGATGGCGTTTTGGATCTAGCACAGATACGCAGTATTTT. It translates to CAWSVPQGWRFGSSTDTQYF. The chain couples TRBV30 to TRBJ2-3; D might be TRBD1 (5 bases). CDR1 is GTSNPN and CDR2 is SVGIG in the germline V gene (reference sequence). The CDR3 has 20 amino acids. V was cut by 0 bases and J by 0 bases, with 25 bases left in between.

With regard to this clone: Other DNA sequences within the sample encode an identical CDR3. V and J are TRBV5-1 and TRBJ2-7; 11 bases match TRBD2. With V trimmed by 4 bases and J by 4 bases, 4 bases remained unmatched. This CDR3 spans 14 amino acids. Germline V lookup: CDR1 SGHRS, CDR2 YFSETQ. DNA for the CDR3: TGCGCCAGCAGCGCCGGGACTAGCGGTTACGAGCAGTACTTC. It encodes CASSAGTSGYEQYF.

This clone was recorded at least ten times. The chain joins TRBV2 to TRBJ1-2; a weak D match, TRBD1 (5 bases). In germline, CDR1 is SNHLY, CDR2 FYNNEI. This CDR3 region has 13 residues. V gave up 3 bases and J gave up 7 bases, with 12 bases separating them. CDR3 region: CASSDSGYRGYTF. CDR3 bases: TGTGCCAGCAGTGACTCAGGGTATCGTGGCTACACCTTC.

This clone has only one observation. The J gene is TRBJ2-2, the V gene TRBV5-1; possible D gene TRBD1, 6 bases. The CDR3 spans 15 residues. Germline values: CDR1 SGHRS, CDR2 YFSETQ. V was pared by 7 bases and J by 0 bases, with 13 bases between. In DNA, the CDR3 is TGCGCCAGCCATCCAGGGGCTTCGAACACCGGGGAGCTGTTTTTT. Translation gives CASHPGASNTGELFF.

The V call is TRBV28, the J call TRBJ1-2; the D is unclear. V was cut by 3 bases and J by 7 bases, with 6 bases left in between. CDR3 length equals 11 residues. The germline V gene has CDR1 MDHEN and CDR2 SYDVKM. The CDR3 is CASSFGFGYTF. DNA for the CDR3: TGTGCCAGCAGTTTCGGCTTTGGCTACACCTTC.

The table lists this clone with a count of one. The rearrangement joins TRBV14 to TRBJ2-1, with TRBD2 identical over 8 bases. This CDR3 has 15 residues. J gave up 4 bases and V 7 bases, and 9 bases lay outside the gene matches. Germline V lookup: CDR1 SGHDN, CDR2 FVKESK. The CDR3 loop reads CASTAGTSIYNEQFF. CDR3 DNA: TGTGCCAGCACCGCCGGGACTAGTATTTACAATGAGCAGTTCTTC.

J is TRBJ2-3 and V is TRBV7-2, with 7 bases identical to TRBD1. The CDR3 sequence is 14 residues long. Germline V CDR1 and CDR2: SGHTA, FQGNSA. The trim removed 4 bases at V and 7 bases at J, leaving 8 bases unmatched. The CDR3: CASSSRTGTHTQYF. The CDR3 nucleotides read TGTGCCAGCAGCTCACGGACAGGTACCCATACGCAGTATTTT.

V is TRBV6-5 and J is TRBJ2-7; either TRBD1 or TRBD2 may fit D (6 bases each). CDR1 and CDR2 (germline): MNHEY, SVGAGI. The V end was cut by 6 bases, the J end by 3 bases, with 12 bases between. The CDR3 runs to 13 residues. The CDR3 DNA reads as TGTGCCAGCAGGGAGGGACACAACTACGAGCAGTACTTC. The encoded protein is CASREGHNYEQYF.

This chain uses TRBV6-6 with TRBJ1-1, with 7 positions matching TRBD1. Trimming cost V 7 bases and J 4 bases; bases outside gene matches: 9. CDR1 MNHNY and CDR2 SVGAGI come from the germline V gene (reference sequence). The CDR3 is 14 amino acids. Written as DNA, the CDR3 is TGTGCCAGCACCTCCCGGGCAGGGGGCACTGAAGCTTTCTTT. Its translation: CASTSRAGGTEAFF.

The gene calls are TRBV7-2 and TRBJ2-5, with TRBD2 matching 12 bases. CDR3 length equals 15 residues. V gave up 4 bases and J gave up 5 bases; unmatched junction bases: 5. The V gene's germline CDR1 is SGHTA and CDR2 FQGNSA. CDR3 nucleotides: TGTGCCAGCAGCTACGCCGGGACTAGCGGGGAGACCCAGTACTTC. The encoded protein is CASSYAGTSGETQYF.

This sequence joins TRBV28 and TRBJ1-2; the D gene is possibly TRBD1 (6 bases). There are 14 residues in the CDR3. Trimming removed 1 base from V and 4 bases from J, with 10 bases in between. CDR1 MDHEN and CDR2 SYDVKM come from the germline V gene. The CDR3 nucleotides read TGTGCCAGCAGTTTATCCGCAGGGGTCTATGGCTACACCTTC. Amino acids: CASSLSAGVYGYTF.

The J gene is TRBJ2-7, the V gene TRBV18; D is unresolved. This CDR3 contains 14 residues. In germline, CDR1 is KGHSH, CDR2 LQKENI. V was shortened by 0 bases and J by 3 bases, with 9 bases between the two germline ends. CDR3 residues: CASSPPGPLYEQYF. The CDR3 bases are TGTGCCAGCTCACCACCGGGCCCTCTCTACGAGCAGTACTTC.

The V call is TRBV30, the J call TRBJ1-1; 7 positions match TRBD1. CDR1 and CDR2 from the germline V gene are GTSNPN and SVGIG (reference sequence). With 3 bases clipped from V and 3 bases from J, the junction kept 19 bases outside the gene matches. The CDR3 is 18 residues long. CDR3 sequence reads: CAWRSLKPTGVSYTEAFF. In nucleotides, the CDR3 is TGTGCCTGGAGGTCCCTAAAACCAACAGGGGTCTCTTACACTGAAGCTTTCTTT.

This clone was observed a few times. The same CDR3 can be traced to other DNA sequences in this sample. This chain uses TRBV18 with TRBJ2-7, with 7 bases identical to TRBD1. The V gene end was trimmed by 3 bases and the J gene end by 4 bases; junction bases not matched to a gene: 0. The CDR3 loop spans 12 amino acids. CDR1 is KGHSH, CDR2 LQKENI, per germline. The CDR3 DNA reads as TGTGCCAGCTCACCGACAGGGTACGAGCAGTACTTC. Protein: CASSPTGYEQYF.

This clone was seen only once. CDR3 DNA: TGCGCCAGCAGTGGGCGGGAGGGCCCCAATGAGCAGTTCTTC. Its translation: CASSGREGPNEQFF. This chain connects TRBV10-2 to TRBJ2-1; 9 positions match TRBD2. The ends lost 4 bases at V and 6 bases at J; junction bases unmatched: 4. The CDR3 covers 14 residues. Germline V gene lookup returns CDR1 WSHSY and CDR2 SAAADI.

The count of this clone is one. This chain connects TRBV7-3 to TRBJ1-2; tentatively, D is TRBD1 (5 bases). The V end was cut by 5 bases, the J end by 4 bases, with 11 bases between. The CDR3 length is 13 residues. Germline V gene sequence: CDR1 SGHTA, CDR2 FQGTGA. The CDR3 reads CASSGGAGYGYTF. The CDR3 DNA follows: TGTGCCAGCAGCGGGGGAGCGGGCTATGGCTACACCTTC. Supplemented by reference TRBV7-3 and TRBJ1-2, the full variable domain reads GAGVSQTPSNKVTEKGKYVELRCDPISGHTALYWYRQSLGQGPEFLIYFQGTGAADDSGLPNDRFFAVRPEGSVSTLKIQRTERGDSAVYLCASSGGAGYGYTFGSGTRLTVV.

The rearrangement links TRBV18 to TRBJ2-1; D remains ambiguous. The CDR3 length is 12 residues. Germline values: CDR1 KGHSH, CDR2 LQKENI. The ends were cut back, 3 bases at V and 8 bases at J, with 8 bases in the middle. CDR3 amino acids: CASSPGRDEQFF. DNA of the CDR3: TGTGCCAGCTCACCCGGTAGGGATGAGCAGTTCTTC.

This clone was found once. The chain links TRBV23-1 to TRBJ2-1; TRBD1 or TRBD2 may be the D gene (7 bases each). TRBV23-1 is reported as an ORF; its role is uncertain. Trimming shortened V by 2 bases and J by 7 bases, and 21 bases separated the two germline ends. This CDR3 comprises 17 residues. The CDR3 DNA sequence: TGCGCCAGCAGTCAAATCCAGGGGGGAGGGGCGAAAAATGAGCAGTTCTTC. Encoded protein: CASSQIQGGGAKNEQFF.

This sequence joins TRBV4-1 and TRBJ2-5; TRBD2 agrees at 8 bases. V trimming: 1 base; J trimming: 2 bases; junction bases outside the gene matches: 6. CDR3 size: 16 residues. CDR1 and CDR2 (germline): MGHRA, YSYEKL. The chain's CDR3 is CASSQGELAVQETQYF. In DNA, the CDR3 is TGCGCCAGCAGCCAAGGTGAACTAGCGGTTCAAGAGACCCAGTACTTC.